This T cell receptor beta chain was retrieved from a study of blood T cell repertoires in COVID-19. As for the study in general: Both acute and convalescent COVID-19 samples were obtained from the United States, Italy and Spain.

A single count supports this clone. This same CDR3 is encoded by further DNA sequences in the sample. Germline V gene sequence: CDR1 SGHRS, CDR2 YFSETQ. Trimming removed 0 bases at V and 0 bases at J, with 8 bases between. The CDR3 contains 15 residues. TCRdb's copy holds only in-frame clones and misses some; the assay was immunoSEQ multiplex PCR. The data show around 250,000 clones, 80% to 90% seen once. The specimen was peripheral blood. The chain has TRBV5-1 and TRBJ2-3; D gene uncertain. This sequence originates from a man at least 80 years old with acute or convalescent COVID-19. The DNA of the CDR3 is TGCGCCAGCAGCTTGGGCGGTTTTAGCACAGATACGCAGTATTTT. This gives the protein CASSLGGFSTDTQYF.